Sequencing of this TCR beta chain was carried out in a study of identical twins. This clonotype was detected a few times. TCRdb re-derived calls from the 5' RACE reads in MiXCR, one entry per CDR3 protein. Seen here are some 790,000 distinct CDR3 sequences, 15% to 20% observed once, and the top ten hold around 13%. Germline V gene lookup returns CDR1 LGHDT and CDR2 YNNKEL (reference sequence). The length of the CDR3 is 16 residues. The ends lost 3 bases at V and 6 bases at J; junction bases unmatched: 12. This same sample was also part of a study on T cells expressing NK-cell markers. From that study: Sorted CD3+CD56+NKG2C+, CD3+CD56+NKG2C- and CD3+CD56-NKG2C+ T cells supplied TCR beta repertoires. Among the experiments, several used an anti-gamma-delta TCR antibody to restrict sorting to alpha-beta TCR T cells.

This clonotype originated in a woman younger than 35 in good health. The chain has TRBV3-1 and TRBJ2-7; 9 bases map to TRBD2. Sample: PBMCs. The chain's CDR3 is CASSQSLAGRAGEQYF. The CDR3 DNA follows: TGTGCCAGCAGCCAGAGTCTAGCGGGACGAGCGGGCGAGCAGTACTTC.